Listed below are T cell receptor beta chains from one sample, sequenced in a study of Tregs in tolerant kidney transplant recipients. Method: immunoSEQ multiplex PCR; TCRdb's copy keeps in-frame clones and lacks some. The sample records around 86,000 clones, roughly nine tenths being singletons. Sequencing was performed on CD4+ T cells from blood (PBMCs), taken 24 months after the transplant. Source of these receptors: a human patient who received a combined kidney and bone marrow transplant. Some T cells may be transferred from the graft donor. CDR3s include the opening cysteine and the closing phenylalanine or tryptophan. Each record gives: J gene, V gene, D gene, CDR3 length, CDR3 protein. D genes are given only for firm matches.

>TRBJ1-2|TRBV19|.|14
CASSETGLDYGYTF
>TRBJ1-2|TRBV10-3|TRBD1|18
CAISESRAGGASGYGYTF
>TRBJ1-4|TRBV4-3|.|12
CASSARNEKLFF
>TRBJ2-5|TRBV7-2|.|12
CASSLDSGTQYF
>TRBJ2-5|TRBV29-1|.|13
CSVEIQGLVTQYF
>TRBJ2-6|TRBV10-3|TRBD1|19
CAISVARDRTLSGANVLTF
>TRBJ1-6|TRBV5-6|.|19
CASSFRGQASLLYNSPLHF
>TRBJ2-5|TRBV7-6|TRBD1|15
CASSPGTGGAKTQYF
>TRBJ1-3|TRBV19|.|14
CASSPQAAGNTIYF
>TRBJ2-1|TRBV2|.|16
CASLLLAATSYNEQFF
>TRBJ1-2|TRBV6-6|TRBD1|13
CASRTGSASGYTF
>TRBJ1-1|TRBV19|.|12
CASSRGGTEAFF
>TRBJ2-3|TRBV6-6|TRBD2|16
CASSLGLAGVTDTQYF
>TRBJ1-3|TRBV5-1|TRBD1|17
CASSLGRQGYSGNTIYF
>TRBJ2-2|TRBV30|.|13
CAWSGVPPGELFF
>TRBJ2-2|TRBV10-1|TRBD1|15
CASRAGQGAIGELFF
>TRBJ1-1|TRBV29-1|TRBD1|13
CSAGQGGNTEAFF
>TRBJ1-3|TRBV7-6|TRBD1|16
CASSLTRQGEGNTIYF
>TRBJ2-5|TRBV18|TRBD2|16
CASSPGLAGGEETQYF
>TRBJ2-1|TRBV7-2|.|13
CASSLGAATILFF
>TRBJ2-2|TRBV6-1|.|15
CASSETLLDTGELFF
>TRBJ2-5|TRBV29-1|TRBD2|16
CSVRRRGAWGGETQYF
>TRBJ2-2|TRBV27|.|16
CASSPGGHRGTGELFF
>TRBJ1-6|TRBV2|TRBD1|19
CASSAHSGGTYSYNSPLHF
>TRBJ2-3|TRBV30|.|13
CAWKASVTDTQYF
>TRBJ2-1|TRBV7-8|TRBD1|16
CASSSFRQGAWNEQFF